Below, one T cell receptor (beta chain) is given with its context. Its cognate antigen is unknown. Profiling relied on immunoSEQ multiplex PCR, and the TCRdb table lists in-frame clones only, not all of them. The data contain about 94,000 clones, around 90% of them singletons. This record belongs to a study of OX40 agonist ivuxolimab in advanced cancers. Study results and limitations: CD8+ T cells showed, on average, more clonal expansion than CD4+ cells.

Germline V gives CDR1 MDHEN, CDR2 SYDVKM. The CDR3 covers 15 residues. V shed 6 bases and J shed 2 bases, with 17 bases lying between them. The TCR originated in an adult with an advanced solid tumor such as melanoma, head and neck, liver or kidney cancer. The sequences come from CD4+ or CD8+ T cells sorted from blood, collected in a trial of the OX40 agonist ivuxolimab. The rearrangement uses TRBV28 and TRBJ2-7; maybe TRBD1 (5 bases). CDR3 sequence: CASSIRTKEAYEQYF. The CDR3 nucleotides read TGTGCCAGCAGCATTCGGACAAAAGAGGCCTACGAGCAGTACTTC.